Sequencing of this T cell receptor beta chain was carried out in a study of OX40 agonist ivuxolimab in advanced cancers. General observations from the study: Expansion of clones was among the lowest in partial responders at 0.1-3.0 mg/kg. The antigen specificity of the peripheral T cells (those that were expanded) was not determined.

J gave up 3 bases and V 4 bases, and 11 bases lay outside the gene matches. The CDR3 extends over 16 amino acids. Germline CDR1 reads SGHRS; CDR2 reads YFSETQ. Patients were ruled out by autoimmune disease history or systemic immunosuppression. Note on this clone: Antigen: not known.

Clones were read by immunoSEQ multiplex PCR, and TCRdb kept only the in-frame ones, dropping some. This table has about 79,000 clones, roughly 80% appearing once. This rearrangement joins TRBV5-1 to TRBJ1-1; TRBD1 matches at 8 bases. The TCR comes from an adult with an advanced solid tumor such as melanoma, head and neck, liver or kidney cancer. The starting material was CD4+ or CD8+ T cells sorted from blood, obtained in a trial of the OX40 agonist ivuxolimab. The CDR3: CASSLTQGARDTEAFF. The CDR3 DNA sequence: TGCGCCAGCAGCCTAACTCAGGGGGCTAGGGACACTGAAGCTTTCTTT.